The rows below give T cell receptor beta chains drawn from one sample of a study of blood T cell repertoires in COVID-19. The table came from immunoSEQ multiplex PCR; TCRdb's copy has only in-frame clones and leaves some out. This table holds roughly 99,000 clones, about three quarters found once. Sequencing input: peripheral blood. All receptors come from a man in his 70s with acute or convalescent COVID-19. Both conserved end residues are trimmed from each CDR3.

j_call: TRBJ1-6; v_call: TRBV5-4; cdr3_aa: ASSLAGLGNSPLH
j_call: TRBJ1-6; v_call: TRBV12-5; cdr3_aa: ASGLEGRSPLH
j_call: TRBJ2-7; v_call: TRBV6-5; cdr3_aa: ASSYSGTGPYEQY
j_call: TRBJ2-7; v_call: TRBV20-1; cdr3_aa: SASPHLAGGAYEQY
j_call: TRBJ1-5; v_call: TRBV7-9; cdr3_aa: ASSLLPGGEHQPQH
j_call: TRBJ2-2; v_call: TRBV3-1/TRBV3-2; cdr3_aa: ASSQVGGNTGELF
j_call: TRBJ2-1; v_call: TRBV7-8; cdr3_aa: ASSWGGLRVNEQF
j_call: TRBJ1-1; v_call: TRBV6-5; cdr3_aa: ASKQTGGNTEAF
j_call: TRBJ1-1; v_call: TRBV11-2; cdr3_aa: ASSLGGVTNTEAF
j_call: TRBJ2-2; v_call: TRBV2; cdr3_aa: ASSEALPGVAGELF
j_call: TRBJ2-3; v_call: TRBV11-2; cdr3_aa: ASSLPPRSYTQY
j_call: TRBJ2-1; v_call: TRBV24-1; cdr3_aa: ATEGDKNEQF
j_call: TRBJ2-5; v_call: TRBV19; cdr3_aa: ASSIRETQY
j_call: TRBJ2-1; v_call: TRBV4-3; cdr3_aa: ASSQDKGDNEQF
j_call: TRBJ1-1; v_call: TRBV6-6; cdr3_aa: ASSFDNLNTEAF
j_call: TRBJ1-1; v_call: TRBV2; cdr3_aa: ASSELGVRGTEAF
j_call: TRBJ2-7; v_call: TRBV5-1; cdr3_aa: ASSPLPGQGTYEQY
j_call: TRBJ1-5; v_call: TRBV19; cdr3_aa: ASSEQGAGQPQH
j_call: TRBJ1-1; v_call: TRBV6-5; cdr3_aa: ASSIQEMNTEAF
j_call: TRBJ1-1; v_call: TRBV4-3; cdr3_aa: ASSLDRTQGGWNTEAF
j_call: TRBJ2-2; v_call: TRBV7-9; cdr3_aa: ASSTGASGGNTGELF
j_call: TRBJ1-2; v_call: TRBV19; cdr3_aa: ASSVPGTLVLNYGYT
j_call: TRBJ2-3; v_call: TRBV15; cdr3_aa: ATSRDQRTGGTDTQY
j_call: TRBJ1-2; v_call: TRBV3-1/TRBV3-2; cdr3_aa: ASSQVTGTGYT
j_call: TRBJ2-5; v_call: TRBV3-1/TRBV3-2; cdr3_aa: ASSQGGTGKGKETQY
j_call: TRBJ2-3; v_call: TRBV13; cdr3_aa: ASSLNQGIRADTQY
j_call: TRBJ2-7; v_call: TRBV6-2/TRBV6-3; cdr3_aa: ASSYGGQGGYEQY
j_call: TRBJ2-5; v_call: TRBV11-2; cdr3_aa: ASSLTQAVLETQY
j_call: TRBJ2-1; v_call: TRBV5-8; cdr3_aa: ASSRQGSSYNEQF